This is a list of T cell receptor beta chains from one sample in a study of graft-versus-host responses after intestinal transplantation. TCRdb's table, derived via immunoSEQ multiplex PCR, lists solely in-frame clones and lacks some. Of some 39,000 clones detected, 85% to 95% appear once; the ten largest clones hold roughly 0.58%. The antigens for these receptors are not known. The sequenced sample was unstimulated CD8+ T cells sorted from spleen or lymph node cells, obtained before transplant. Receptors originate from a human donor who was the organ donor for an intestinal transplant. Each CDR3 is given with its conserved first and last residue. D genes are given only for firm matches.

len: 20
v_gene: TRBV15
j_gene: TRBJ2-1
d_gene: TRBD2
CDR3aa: CATSRELSWASGGLEVEQFF

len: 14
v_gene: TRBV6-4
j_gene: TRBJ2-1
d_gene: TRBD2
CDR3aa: CASSGTSGGNEQFF

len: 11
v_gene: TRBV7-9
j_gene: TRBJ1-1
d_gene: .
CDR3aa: CASSRESEAFF

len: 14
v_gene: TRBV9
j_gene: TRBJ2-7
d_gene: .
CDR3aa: CASSVGGGTYEQYF

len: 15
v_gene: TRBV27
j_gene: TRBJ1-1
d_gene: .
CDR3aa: CASRRVWGAGTEAFF

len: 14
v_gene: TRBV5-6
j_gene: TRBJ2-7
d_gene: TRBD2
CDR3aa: CASSFIPSGDEQYF

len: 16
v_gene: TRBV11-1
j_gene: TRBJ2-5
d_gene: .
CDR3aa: CASSLWRGQFQETQYF

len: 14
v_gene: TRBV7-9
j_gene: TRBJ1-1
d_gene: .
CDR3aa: CASSFAVLNTEAFF

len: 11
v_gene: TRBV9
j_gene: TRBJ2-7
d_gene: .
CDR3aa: CASSVGYEQYF

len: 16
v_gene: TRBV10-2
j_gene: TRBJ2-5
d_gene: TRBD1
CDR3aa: CACRRGGRGRGETQYF

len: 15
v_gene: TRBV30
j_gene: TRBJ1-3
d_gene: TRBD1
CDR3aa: CAWSVGQGAGNTIYF

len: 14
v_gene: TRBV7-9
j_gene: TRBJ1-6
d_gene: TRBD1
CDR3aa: CASSRTGEGSPLHF

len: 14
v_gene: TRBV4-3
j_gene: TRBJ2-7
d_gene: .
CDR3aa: CASSQGFGGYEQYF

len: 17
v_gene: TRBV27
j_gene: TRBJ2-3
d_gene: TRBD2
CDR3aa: CASRPLLTSGGRGTQYF

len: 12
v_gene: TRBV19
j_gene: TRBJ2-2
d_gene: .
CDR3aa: CASSTGTGELFF

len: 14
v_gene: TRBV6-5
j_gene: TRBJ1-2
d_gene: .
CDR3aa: CASSQESASYGYTF

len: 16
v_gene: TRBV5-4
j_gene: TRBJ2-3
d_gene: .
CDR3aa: CASSLAPGASTDTQYF

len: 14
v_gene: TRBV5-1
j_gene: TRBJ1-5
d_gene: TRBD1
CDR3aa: CAIMGVDRAQPQHF

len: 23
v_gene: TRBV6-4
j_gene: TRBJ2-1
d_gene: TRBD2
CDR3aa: CASSDSGSRGTSGGSSSYNEQFF

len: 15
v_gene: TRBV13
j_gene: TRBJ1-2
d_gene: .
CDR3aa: CASSLGLEFNYGYTF

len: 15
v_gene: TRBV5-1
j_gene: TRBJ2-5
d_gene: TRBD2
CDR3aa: CASRSSGGAMETQYF

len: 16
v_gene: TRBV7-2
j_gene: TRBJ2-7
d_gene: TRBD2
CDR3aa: CASSSGLAGAGYEQYF

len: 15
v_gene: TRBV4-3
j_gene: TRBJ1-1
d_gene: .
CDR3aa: CASSQVDRSNTEAFF